This T cell receptor (beta chain) is from a study of blood T cell repertoires in COVID-19. The CDR3 runs 12 residues. Germline CDR1 SGHTA, CDR2 FQGNSA. V lost 2 bases to trimming and J lost 8 bases, with 9 bases between them. TCRdb's table, derived via immunoSEQ multiplex PCR, lists solely in-frame clones and lacks some. The sample consists of about 360,000 clones, roughly 90% of them appearing once. This clone occurred a few times. Sequenced: PBMCs or T cells enriched from blood (not recorded which). The source of this sequence is a woman in her thirties or forties with acute COVID-19. V usage is TRBV7-2 and J usage is TRBJ1-2, with D uncertain. The CDR3 spells CASSLIRLGYTF. CDR3 nucleotide sequence: TGTGCCAGCAGCTTAATCAGGCTCGGCTACACCTTC.